Listed here are 9 T cell receptor beta chains from one sample, sequenced in a study of identical twins. TCRdb itself ran the 5' RACE reads through MiXCR, one entry per CDR3 protein. The table has roughly 630,000 distinct CDR3 sequences, about 7.1% seen once. These sequences were also reported in another study, on yellow fever vaccine responses in identical twins.

Source material: PBMCs. These receptors came from a woman under 30 in good health.

In this sample, this clonotype turned up a few times. The chain couples TRBV4-2 to TRBJ1-6, with 7 bases identical to TRBD1. V trimming: 0 bases; J trimming: 7 bases; junction bases outside the gene matches: 3. The CDR3 contains 15 residues. The V gene's germline CDR1 is LGHNA and CDR2 YNFKEQ. CDR3 nucleotides: TGTGCCAGCAGCCAAGATCTAGGGGGCAATTCACCCCTCCACTTT. Translation gives CASSQDLGGNSPLHF.

In its sample, this clonotype was seen a few times. The chain carries TRBV2 and TRBJ2-7; D remains unclear. Between the trimmed V and J ends, which lost 4 bases and 4 bases, there was a span of 14 bases. CDR3 length: 14 residues. CDR1 and CDR2 from the germline V gene are SNHLY and FYNNEI. The CDR3 sequence: CASSGEISLYEQYF. In DNA, the CDR3 is TGTGCCAGCAGTGGGGAAATCTCCTTGTACGAGCAGTACTTC.

This rearrangement joins TRBV29-1 to TRBJ2-5; 9 bases agree with TRBD2. J gave up 6 bases and V 5 bases, and 4 bases lay outside the gene matches. The CDR3 totals 12 residues. In germline, CDR1 is SQVTM, CDR2 ANQGSEA. The CDR3 loop reads CSVTSGLKTQYF. In DNA, the CDR3 is TGCAGCGTTACTAGCGGGTTGAAGACCCAGTACTTC.

The genes are TRBV2 and TRBJ2-3; tentatively, D is TRBD1 or TRBD2 (5 bases each). V lost 8 bases to trimming and J lost 6 bases, with 15 bases between them. This CDR3 contains 13 residues. Germline CDR1 is SNHLY and CDR2 is FYNNEI. The CDR3 here is CASGTEGRDTQYF. The CDR3, as DNA: TGTGCCAGCGGGACCGAGGGACGCGATACGCAGTATTTT.

This clonotype was observed a few times. The CDR3 DNA reads as TGTGCCAGCAGCCCCCCTGGAGCAGCCCCTGAGACCCAGTACTTC. This codes for CASSPPGAAPETQYF. The J gene is TRBJ2-5, the V gene TRBV14; D is unresolved. Trimming took off 4 bases at V and 5 bases at J, with 17 bases between the two ends. Germline-derived CDR1 and CDR2 are SGHDN and FVKESK. This CDR3 is built from 15 residues.

The table lists this clonotype with a few counts. The chain uses TRBV10-3 and TRBJ1-1; D remains unclear. This CDR3 region has 15 residues. CDR1 and CDR2 from the germline V gene are ENHRY and SYGVKD. V gave up 0 bases and J gave up 0 bases, with 8 bases separating them. For the CDR3, the DNA is TGTGCCATCAGTGAGTCGGGCAGCCTGAACACTGAAGCTTTCTTT. This gives the protein CAISESGSLNTEAFF.

This clonotype was seen a handful of times. The CDR3 DNA sequence: TGCAGTGCTAGAGATCAAGGAGAAGCCTCCTACGAGCAGTACGTC. This sequence encodes CSARDQGEASYEQYV. The chain combines TRBV20-1 with TRBJ2-7, with unresolved D. The V end lost 0 bases, the J end lost 0 bases, and 12 bases lay between the germline ends. The CDR3 covers 15 residues. From germline, CDR1 is DFQATT and CDR2 SNEGSKA (reference sequence).

This clonotype was counted between two and nine times. The J gene is TRBJ2-7, the V gene TRBV15; TRBD1 matches at 9 bases. Germline-derived CDR1 and CDR2 are LNHNV and YYDKDF (reference sequence). V shed 5 bases, J shed 3 bases, and the junction held 11 bases outside the gene matches. The CDR3 totals 16 residues. The CDR3 region has the DNA TGTGCCACCAGCCGCGATAGGGGACAGGGAAGCTACGAGCAGTACTTC. It is translated as CATSRDRGQGSYEQYF.

This clonotype has ten or more counts. The CDR3 DNA reads as TGCAGTGCTCAAACTAGCGTGGGGAACATTCAGTACTTC. Its translation is CSAQTSVGNIQYF. This rearrangement joins TRBV20-1 to TRBJ2-4; 7 bases map to TRBD2. The V gene's germline CDR1 is DFQATT and CDR2 SNEGSKA (reference sequence). The CDR3 consists of 13 residues. Germline trimming cut 5 bases from V and 7 bases from J; bases unmatched to any gene: 8.